The 3 T cell receptor beta chains below come from one sample, sequenced in a study of cytomegalovirus exposure and HLA in healthy donors. The table came from immunoSEQ multiplex PCR; TCRdb's copy has only in-frame clones and leaves some out. The table lists about 110,000 clones, 90% to 97% of them singletons. The sample taken for sequencing was PBMCs. The receptor set was obtained from a woman under 30 in good health and CMV-seronegative.

The chain recombines TRBV7-6 with TRBJ2-1; a possible D gene is TRBD2 (7 bases). From germline, CDR1 is SGHVS and CDR2 FNYEAQ. The germline V and J ends were trimmed by 3 bases and 2 bases, with 14 bases remaining between them. The CDR3 loop spans 16 amino acids. The CDR3 reads CASSFWGGRAYNEQFF. CDR3 DNA sequence: TGTGCCAGCAGCTTCTGGGGGGGGCGCGCCTACAATGAGCAGTTCTTC.

The chain recombines TRBV6-1 with TRBJ2-7; D not certain. CDR3 size: 12 residues. V was trimmed by 2 bases and J by 3 bases, leaving 5 bases between them. Germline loops: CDR1 MNHNS, CDR2 SASEGT. The CDR3 loop is CASSESLYEQYF. The CDR3 nucleotides are TGTGCCAGCAGTGAATCCCTCTACGAGCAGTACTTC.

CDR3 residues: CSGGRRDTGELFF. For the CDR3, the DNA is TGCAGCGGGGGGAGGCGAGACACCGGGGAGCTGTTTTTT. The chain has TRBV29-1 and TRBJ2-2; D might be TRBD2 (6 bases). Per germline, CDR1 SQVTM and CDR2 ANQGSEA. Trimming stripped 7 bases from V and 3 bases from J, with 12 bases between. CDR3 length: 13 amino acids.